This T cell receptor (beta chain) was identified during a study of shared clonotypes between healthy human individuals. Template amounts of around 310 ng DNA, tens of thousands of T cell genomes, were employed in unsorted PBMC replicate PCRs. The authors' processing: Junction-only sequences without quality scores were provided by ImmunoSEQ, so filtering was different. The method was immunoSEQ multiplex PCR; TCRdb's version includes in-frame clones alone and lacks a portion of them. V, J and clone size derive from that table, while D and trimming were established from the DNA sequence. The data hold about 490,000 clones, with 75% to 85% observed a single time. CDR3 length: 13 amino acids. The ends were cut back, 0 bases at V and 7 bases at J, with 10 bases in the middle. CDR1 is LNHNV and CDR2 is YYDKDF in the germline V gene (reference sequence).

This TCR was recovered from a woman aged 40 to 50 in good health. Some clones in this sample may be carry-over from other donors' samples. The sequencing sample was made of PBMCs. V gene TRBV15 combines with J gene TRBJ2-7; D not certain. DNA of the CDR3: TGTGCCACCAGCAGAGATGGGTCGCAAGAGCAGTACTTC. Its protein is CATSRDGSQEQYF.